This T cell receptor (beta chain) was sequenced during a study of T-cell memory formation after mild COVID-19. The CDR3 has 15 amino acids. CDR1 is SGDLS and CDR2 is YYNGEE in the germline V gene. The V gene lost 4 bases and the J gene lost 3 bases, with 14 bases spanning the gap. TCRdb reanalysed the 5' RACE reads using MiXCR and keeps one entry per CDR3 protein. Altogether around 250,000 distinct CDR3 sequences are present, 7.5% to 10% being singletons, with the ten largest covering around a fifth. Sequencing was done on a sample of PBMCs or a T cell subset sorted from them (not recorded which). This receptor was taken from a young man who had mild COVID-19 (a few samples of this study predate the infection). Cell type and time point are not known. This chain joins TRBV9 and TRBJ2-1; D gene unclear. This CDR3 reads CASSLDGGDYNEQFF. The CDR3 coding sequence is TGTGCCAGCAGCCTAGATGGTGGGGACTACAATGAGCAGTTCTTC.